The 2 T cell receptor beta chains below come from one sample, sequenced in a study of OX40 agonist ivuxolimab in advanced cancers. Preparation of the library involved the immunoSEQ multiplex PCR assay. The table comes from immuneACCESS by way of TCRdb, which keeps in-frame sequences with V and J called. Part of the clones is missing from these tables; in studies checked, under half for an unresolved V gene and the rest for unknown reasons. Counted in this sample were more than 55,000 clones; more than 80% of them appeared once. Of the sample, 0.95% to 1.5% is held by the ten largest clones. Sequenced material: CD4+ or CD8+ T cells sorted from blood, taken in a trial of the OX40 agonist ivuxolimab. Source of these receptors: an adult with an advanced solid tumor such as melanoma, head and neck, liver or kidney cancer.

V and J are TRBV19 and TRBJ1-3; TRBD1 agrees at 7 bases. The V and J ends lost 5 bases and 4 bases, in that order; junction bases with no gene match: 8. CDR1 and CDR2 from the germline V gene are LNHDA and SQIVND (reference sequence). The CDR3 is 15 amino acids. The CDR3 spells CASSPDRESGNTIYF. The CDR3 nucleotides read TGTGCCAGTAGTCCTGACAGGGAGTCCGGAAACACCATATATTTT.

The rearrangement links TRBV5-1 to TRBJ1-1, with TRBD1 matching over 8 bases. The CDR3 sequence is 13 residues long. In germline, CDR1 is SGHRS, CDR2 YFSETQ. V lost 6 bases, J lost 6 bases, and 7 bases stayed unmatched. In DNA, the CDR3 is TGCGCCAGCAACAGGGGGGGTGTTTCTGAAGCTTTCTTT. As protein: CASNRGGVSEAFF. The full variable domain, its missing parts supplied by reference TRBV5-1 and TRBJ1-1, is KAGVTQTPRYLIKTRGQQVTLSCSPISGHRSVSWYQQTPGQGLQFLFEYFSETQRNKGNFPGRFSGRQFSNSRSEMNVSTLELGDSALYLCASNRGGVSEAFFGQGTRLTVV.